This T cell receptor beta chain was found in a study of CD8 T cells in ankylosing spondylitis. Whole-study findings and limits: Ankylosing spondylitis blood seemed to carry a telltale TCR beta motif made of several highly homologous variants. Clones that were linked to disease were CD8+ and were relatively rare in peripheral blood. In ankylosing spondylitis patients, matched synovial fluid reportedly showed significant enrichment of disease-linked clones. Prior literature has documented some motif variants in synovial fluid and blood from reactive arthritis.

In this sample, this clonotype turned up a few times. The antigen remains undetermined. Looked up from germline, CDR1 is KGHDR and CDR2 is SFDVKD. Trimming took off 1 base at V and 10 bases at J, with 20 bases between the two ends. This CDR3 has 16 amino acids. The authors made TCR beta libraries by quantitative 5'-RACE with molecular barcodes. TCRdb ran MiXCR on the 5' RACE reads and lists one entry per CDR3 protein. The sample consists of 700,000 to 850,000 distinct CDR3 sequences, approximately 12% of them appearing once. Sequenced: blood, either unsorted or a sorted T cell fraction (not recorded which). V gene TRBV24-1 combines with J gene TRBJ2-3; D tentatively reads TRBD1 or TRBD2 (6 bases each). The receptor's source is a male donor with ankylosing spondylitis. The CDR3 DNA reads TGTGCCACCAGTGATTTTATTAGAGATCACAGGGAGGCGCAGTATTTT. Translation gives CATSDFIRDHREAQYF.